This T cell receptor beta chain was obtained from a study of graft-versus-host responses after intestinal transplantation. Only in-frame clones appear in the TCRdb table, and some are missing; sequencing was by immunoSEQ multiplex PCR. The table has about 5,500 clones, roughly 29% seen once. The CDR3 contains 11 residues. V was clipped by 6 bases and J by 5 bases, with 6 bases between them. Germline values: CDR1 KGHSH, CDR2 LQKENI. Study results and caveats: Researchers found GvH clones in recipient marrow, and some showed up first in ileum or blood. Individuals who had graft-donor T cell macrochimerism had allografts that showed high graft-versus-host to host-versus-graft clonal ratios. Maximum circulating GvH clone levels tracked with early post-transplant HvG decreases.

This clone came up a few times. This specimen consisted of alloreactive CD4+ T cells from a mixed lymphocyte reaction culture, obtained before transplantation. The subset is: CFSE-low proliferating T cells sorted from roughly 6-day pre-transplant mixed lymphocyte reaction (GvH or HvG direction). The sequence was obtained from a human patient who was an organ donor for intestinal transplantation. This chain links TRBV18 with TRBJ2-3, with D perhaps TRBD1 (5 bases). This chain's CDR3 is CASSQGDTQYF. For the CDR3, the DNA is TGTGCCAGCTCCCAGGGAGATACGCAGTATTTT.